A selection of T cell receptor beta chains follows, all from one sample in a study of vaccination effects on CD4 cells after COVID-19. TCRdb's copy holds only in-frame clones and misses some; the assay was immunoSEQ multiplex PCR. The sample comprises tens of thousands of clones, just under 80% of which are singletons, and 1.5% to 2% rests with the top ten. These receptors' targets are unknown. The starting material was CD4+ T cells from PBMCs cultured with HCoV-OC43 spike peptides, obtained after COVID-19 vaccination. The receptors originated from a human donor who received a COVID-19 vaccine. CDR3s include the opening cysteine and the closing phenylalanine or tryptophan. A D gene is named only where the DNA matches it firmly. Clone size is not always given. Where it is, it says once, few, many or a class for expanded clones.

>-|TRBJ2-2|18|TRBV7-9|-
TGTGCCAGCAGCTTACTCGGCGGGACATCCGCGAACACCGGGGAGCTGTTTTTT
CASSLLGGTSANTGELFF
>-|TRBJ1-2|15|TRBV29-1|TRBD1
TGCAGCGTTGAACAGGGGGTGAACACCAACTATGGCTACACCTTC
CSVEQGVNTNYGYTF
>-|TRBJ1-2|12|TRBV10-2|-
TGCGCCAGCAGTGAGTCGACGGGTGGCTACACCTTC
CASSESTGGYTF
>-|TRBJ1-4|16|TRBV5-1|-
TGCGCCAGCAGCTCGGACGGGGGTACAACTAATGAAAAACTGTTTTTT
CASSSDGGTTNEKLFF
>few|TRBJ1-2|12|TRBV2|-
TGTGCCAGCACCCAAGACAGCTATGGCTACACCTTC
CASTQDSYGYTF
>once|TRBJ1-2|14|TRBV14|TRBD1
TGTGCCAGCAGCCAGTTGACAGGGGAAGATGGCTACACCTTC
CASSQLTGEDGYTF
>-|TRBJ1-4|16|TRBV18|-
TGTGCCAGCTCACCAAGGACGGAATCAACTAATGAAAAACTGTTTTTT
CASSPRTESTNEKLFF
>-|TRBJ1-1|14|TRBV24-1|TRBD1
TGTGCCACCAGTGACCCCGGGACAGGTGGAACTGCTTTCTTT
CATSDPGTGGTAFF
>-|TRBJ1-2|14|TRBV28|-
TGTGCCAGCAGTTTAGGGGGAGAAAACTATGGCTACACCTTC
CASSLGGENYGYTF
>-|TRBJ2-3|12|TRBV2|-
TGTGCCAGCAGGATGCAGGGAGATACGCAGTATTTT
CASRMQGDTQYF
>once|TRBJ2-2|16|TRBV7-3|TRBD1
TGTGCCAGCAGCTCAACCGGGACAGGCAACACCGGGGAGCTGTTTTTT
CASSSTGTGNTGELFF
>-|TRBJ1-6|15|TRBV14|TRBD1
TGTGCCAGCAGCTTTTGGACAGGCGTAAATTCACCCCTCCACTTT
CASSFWTGVNSPLHF
>-|TRBJ2-2|17|TRBV5-6|-
TGTGCCAGCAGCTCCCCCTGGGGAAGCGCGAACACCGGGGAGCTGTTTTTT
CASSSPWGSANTGELFF
>once|TRBJ1-2|15|TRBV19|TRBD1
TGTGCCAGTAACCACGGAAGGACAGGGGAAGCTGGCTACACCTTC
CASNHGRTGEAGYTF
>once|TRBJ2-1|15|TRBV7-6|-
TGTGCCAGCAGCTTAGGGACTTCCAACTACAATGAGCAGTTCTTC
CASSLGTSNYNEQFF
>once|TRBJ2-5|16|TRBV7-2|-
TGTGCCAGCAGCGTTGGTTTGGGGGAGGGGGAAGAGACCCAGTACTTC
CASSVGLGEGEETQYF
>-|TRBJ2-3|14|TRBV7-2|TRBD1
TGTGCCAGCACCAGACAGGGGAGCACAGATACGCAGTATTTT
CASTRQGSTDTQYF
>-|TRBJ1-2|13|TRBV5-6|-
TGTGCCAGCAGCTGGGACACGAACTATGGCTACACCTTC
CASSWDTNYGYTF
>-|TRBJ1-1|14|TRBV30|-
TGTGCCTGGAGACAGGGAAAAGGCTACACTGAAGCTTTCTTT
CAWRQGKGYTEAFF
>-|TRBJ1-4|16|TRBV28|-
TGTGCCAGCAGTCCCCCACTGGGGAGGGGTAATGAAAAACTGTTTTTT
CASSPPLGRGNEKLFF
>-|TRBJ1-1|13|TRBV7-3|-
TGTGCCAGCAGCTCAAGGGGGGGCACTGAAGCTTTCTTT
CASSSRGGTEAFF
>-|TRBJ2-3|14|TRBV30|TRBD2
TGTGCCTGGAGTGTTGGGAGGGAAGCAGATACGCAGTATTTT
CAWSVGREADTQYF
>-|TRBJ2-5|15|TRBV4-3|TRBD1
TGCGCCAGCAGCCCCAGGGGGACAATCGCCGAGACCCAGTACTTC
CASSPRGTIAETQYF
>once|TRBJ2-1|14|TRBV7-2|TRBD2
TGTGCCAGCAGCTTAGAACTAGCGGGGGTTGAGCAGTTCTTC
CASSLELAGVEQFF
>-|TRBJ2-1|15|TRBV5-8|-
TGTGCCAGCAGCTTGGGGAGGGGTAGTCACAATGAGCAGTTCTTC
CASSLGRGSHNEQFF
>-|TRBJ1-2|12|TRBV10-3|-
TGTGCCATCAGTGAGTCGTTTTCGGGCTACACCTTC
CAISESFSGYTF
>few|TRBJ1-1|16|TRBV19|TRBD1
TGTGCCAGTAGTATAGCCCGGACAGGCATGAACACTGAAGCTTTCTTT
CASSIARTGMNTEAFF
>-|TRBJ2-5|16|TRBV18|TRBD1
TGTGCCAGCAGCTCTATCCGGGACAGAGGGAAAGAGACCCAGTACTTC
CASSSIRDRGKETQYF
>-|TRBJ1-6|17|TRBV7-2|-
TGTGCCAGCAGCTTAGGGGTCGGGCCGCGTGTAGATTCACCCCTCCACTTT
CASSLGVGPRVDSPLHF
>-|TRBJ2-5|15|TRBV3-1/TRBV3-2|TRBD1
TGTGCCAGCAGCCCTATGGGACAGCCCCAAGAGACCCAGTACTTC
CASSPMGQPQETQYF
>-|TRBJ2-6|13|TRBV5-4|-
TGTGCCAGCAGGGGGCCCGGGGCCAACGTCCTGACTTTC
CASRGPGANVLTF
>-|TRBJ1-4|13|TRBV6-5|TRBD1
TGTGCCAGCAGACGGGACAGAAATGAAAAACTGTTTTTT
CASRRDRNEKLFF
>-|TRBJ1-3|14|TRBV6-5|-
TGTGCCAGCCGCCGGGGGGTGTGGGGAAACACCATATATTTT
CASRRGVWGNTIYF
>few|TRBJ1-4|13|TRBV29-1|-
TGCAGCGGGGGGGCAGGGTCTTACGAAAAACTGTTTTTT
CSGGAGSYEKLFF
>-|TRBJ1-3|15|TRBV6-5|TRBD1
TGTGCCAGCAGGTTAGCACAGGGGAGCCCGAGCACCATATATTTT
CASRLAQGSPSTIYF
>-|TRBJ2-4|13|TRBV3-1/TRBV3-2|TRBD2
TGTGCCAGCAGCCTTAGCGGGGGGGTTTACTCTTACTTC
CASSLSGGVYSYF
>-|TRBJ1-3|15|TRBV3-1/TRBV3-2|TRBD1
TGTGCCAGCAGTCGAGGACAGGGCGCTGGAAACACCATATATTTT
CASSRGQGAGNTIYF
>-|TRBJ2-1|14|TRBV3-1/TRBV3-2|TRBD2
TGTGCCAGCAGCCAAGACGGCGGGAGAAATGAGCAGTTCTTC
CASSQDGGRNEQFF
>-|TRBJ2-1|14|TRBV27|-
TGTGCCAGCAGTTTATTAGCAGGCTACAATGAGCAGTTCTTC
CASSLLAGYNEQFF
>-|TRBJ2-3|15|TRBV6-6|-
TGTGCCAGCAGGTCTTCCCCCTTGGTGACAGATACGCAGTATTTT
CASRSSPLVTDTQYF
>-|TRBJ2-2|19|TRBV4-3|-
TGCGCCAGCAGCCACGACTCACTTTTGGCAGGGTATTTCACCGGGGAGCTGTTTTTT
CASSHDSLLAGYFTGELFF
>once|TRBJ2-2|15|TRBV7-3|-
TGTGCCAGCAGCTTAACCCTTACGAACACCGGGGAGCTGTTTTTT
CASSLTLTNTGELFF
>-|TRBJ1-3|13|TRBV24-1|-
TGTGCCACCAGTGATTCGCTAGGTTACACCATATATTTT
CATSDSLGYTIYF
>once|TRBJ1-2|13|TRBV5-6|-
TGTGCCAGCAGTTGGGGCAAAAACTATGGCTACACCTTC
CASSWGKNYGYTF
>-|TRBJ2-5|13|TRBV12-3/TRBV12-4|-
TGTGCCAGCAGTTTTTCCAGGGAAGAGACCCAGTACTTC
CASSFSREETQYF
>-|TRBJ1-1|14|TRBV3-1/TRBV3-2|-
TGTGCCAGCAGCCAACAGGGGAGGAACACTGAAGCTTTCTTT
CASSQQGRNTEAFF
>-|TRBJ1-5|14|TRBV9|-
TGTGCCAGTAAGGGACTCAAAAAAAATCAGCCCCAGCATTTT
CASKGLKKNQPQHF
>-|TRBJ1-4|16|TRBV18|-
TGTGCCAGCTCACCCCCGGGAAGGCCCTTATATGAAAAACTGTTTTTT
CASSPPGRPLYEKLFF
>-|TRBJ2-2|15|TRBV6-1|TRBD2
TGTGCCAGCAGTGAATTACTAGCGGGGACCGGGGAGCTGTTTTTT
CASSELLAGTGELFF
>-|TRBJ2-3|13|TRBV12-3/TRBV12-4|-
TGTGCCAGCAGTTTAATGAATACAGATACGCAGTATTTT
CASSLMNTDTQYF
>-|TRBJ2-3|16|TRBV10-3|-
TGTGCCATCAGGAGCTCTCCAGGGGGGGCCGGAGATACGCAGTATTTT
CAIRSSPGGAGDTQYF
>few|TRBJ2-2|14|TRBV2|-
TGTGCCAGCAGCCTACTAGGGGGGGTAGGGGAGCTGTTTTTT
CASSLLGGVGELFF
>-|TRBJ1-2|14|TRBV27|-
TGTGCCAGCAGCCGCGGACTCGGGACCTATGGCTACACCTTC
CASSRGLGTYGYTF
>-|TRBJ1-2|16|TRBV9|-
TGTGCCAGCAGCGTAAACACCCTGGCAGGAGAAGGGGGCTACACCTTC
CASSVNTLAGEGGYTF